A selection of T cell receptor beta chains follows, all from one sample in a study of beta chain features in type 1 diabetes. TCRdb's copy holds only in-frame clones and misses some; the assay was immunoSEQ multiplex PCR. In the table there are 150,000 to 200,000 clones, about 7.9% of which are singletons. Material: central memory CD4+ T cells from blood. These receptors were collected from a man aged 18 to 29 with type 1 diabetes. CDR3s include the opening cysteine and the closing phenylalanine or tryptophan. D genes are given only for firm matches. Clone size is given for some rows only: seen once, a few or many times, or a class if the clone is expanded.

clone size	D gene	J gene	V gene	CDR3 DNA	CDR3 protein
-	TRBD2	TRBJ2-4	TRBV7-2	TGTGCCAGCAGCCAAGACGCCCCCGGGAGGGCCGATTTAGCGGACATTCAGTACTTC	CASSQDAPGRADLADIQYF
-	-	TRBJ2-1	TRBV25-1	TGTGCCAGCAGTGTACATAGCGGAGACAATGAGCAGTTCTTC	CASSVHSGDNEQFF
few	-	TRBJ2-5	TRBV9	TGTGCCAGCAGCAAGGACAGCTTAGGGACCCAGTACTTC	CASSKDSLGTQYF
-	-	TRBJ2-2	TRBV11-2	TGTGCCAGCAGCTTAGATGGGGGGAGCCACACCGGGGAGCTGTTTTTT	CASSLDGGSHTGELFF
-	-	TRBJ1-5	TRBV4-3	TGCGCCAGCAGCCAAGATGGACAGCCCAATCAGCCCCAGCATTTT	CASSQDGQPNQPQHF
few	-	TRBJ2-3	TRBV6-1	TGTGCCAGCAGGAGAACCGGGAGCACAGATACGCAGTATTTT	CASRRTGSTDTQYF
-	-	TRBJ1-1	TRBV10-3	TGTGCCATCACTGAGGATGGGAGCACTGAAGCTTTCTTT	CAITEDGSTEAFF
-	-	TRBJ1-1	TRBV7-6	TGTGCCAGCAGCCCCATCGGGGGGGGTTTAGTTACTGAAGCTTTCTTT	CASSPIGGGLVTEAFF
few	TRBD1	TRBJ2-3	TRBV4-3	TGCGCCAGCAGCCAAGGGGACAGGGATACGCAGTATTTT	CASSQGDRDTQYF
few	TRBD2	TRBJ2-2	TRBV5-1	TGCGCCAGCAGCCCCGGGGGGGGAGCGAACACCGGGGAGCTGTTTTTT	CASSPGGGANTGELFF
few	TRBD1	TRBJ1-2	TRBV18	TGTGCCAGCTCATCGTCAACAGGGGGCGCCTATGGCTACACCTTC	CASSSSTGGAYGYTF
few	-	TRBJ1-4	TRBV28	TGTGCCAGCAACCCGGAAGGAATCCGCGGAAAACTGTTTTTT	CASNPEGIRGKLFF
-	-	TRBJ2-5	TRBV25-1	TGTGCCAGCAGTGAATGGGCCGGGAGAGGGGAAGAGACCCAGTACTTC	CASSEWAGRGEETQYF
few	-	TRBJ2-3	TRBV5-6	TGTGCCAGCAGCTTGCGGGTCCCCACAAATACGCAGTATTTT	CASSLRVPTNTQYF
-	-	TRBJ2-7	TRBV18	TGTGCCAGCTCACCGGGACTCCAAACTTACGAGCAGTACTTC	CASSPGLQTYEQYF
few	-	TRBJ1-5	TRBV19	TGTGCCAGTACCGACAGGACCCCTAGCAATCAGCCCCAGCATTTT	CASTDRTPSNQPQHF
-	TRBD1	TRBJ1-5	TRBV9	TGTGCCAGCAGCCGAGGGACAGGCGAGCCCCAGCATTTT	CASSRGTGEPQHF
-	-	TRBJ1-6	TRBV4-3	TGCGCCAGCAGCCAAGATAACAGGGCGGAATATTCACCCCTCCACTTT	CASSQDNRAEYSPLHF
-	TRBD1	TRBJ2-1	TRBV25-1	TGTGCCAGCAGTGAAAGACGGACAGGGGGCTACAATGAGCAGTTCTTC	CASSERRTGGYNEQFF
-	TRBD1	TRBJ2-5	TRBV5-1	TGCGCCAGCAGCACCGGGACAGGGGGCTGGGAGACCCAGTACTTC	CASSTGTGGWETQYF
-	-	TRBJ2-3	TRBV6-5	TGTGCGGCGGGACGGCCCTCAGATACGCAGTATTTT	CAAGRPSDTQYF
few	-	TRBJ1-6	TRBV19	TGTGCCACGAGGGCCCGGGACACGAATTCACCCCTCCACTTT	CATRARDTNSPLHF
-	TRBD1	TRBJ1-5	TRBV6-6	TGTGCCAGCGTGGGGACAGGGACCGTCGGTCAGCCCCAGCATTTT	CASVGTGTVGQPQHF
-	-	TRBJ2-1	TRBV30	TGTGCCTGGAGTGTTCGTCTAAGGGGTGAGCAGTTCTTC	CAWSVRLRGEQFF
many	TRBD1	TRBJ2-5	TRBV7-9	TGTGCCAGTAGAAGGACAGGTGGGGAGACCCAGTACTTC	CASRRTGGETQYF
-	-	TRBJ1-2	TRBV6-5	TGTGCCAGCAGTTACTCGATACGGGTGAATGGCTACACCTTC	CASSYSIRVNGYTF
few	TRBD2	TRBJ2-7	TRBV6-5	TGTGCCAGCAGCCCGACTAGCGGATCTTACGAGCAGTACTTC	CASSPTSGSYEQYF
-	-	TRBJ2-7	TRBV6-1	TGTGCCAGCAGCAGGGAACGGTTCGACGAGCAGTACTTC	CASSRERFDEQYF
few	TRBD2	TRBJ2-5	TRBV5-1	TGCGCCAGCAGCTTGGGGACTAGCGGGAACCAAGAGACCCAGTACTTC	CASSLGTSGNQETQYF
-	TRBD2	TRBJ2-7	TRBV6-5	TGTGCCAGCAGCTACCGACTAGCGGGAGGGTACGAGCAGTACTTC	CASSYRLAGGYEQYF
few	TRBD1	TRBJ2-3	TRBV5-1	TGCGCCAGCAGCCTACGGACAGGGGGTCGCACAGATACGCAGTATTTT	CASSLRTGGRTDTQYF
-	-	TRBJ2-6	TRBV7-9	TGTGCCAGCAGCTTAGGCGAAACCCTCTCTGGGGCCAACGTCCTGACTTTC	CASSLGETLSGANVLTF
-	TRBD1	TRBJ1-1	TRBV5-1	TGCGCCAGCAGCTCCCGGACAGGGCACACTGAAGCTTTCTTT	CASSSRTGHTEAFF
few	TRBD1	TRBJ2-1	TRBV2	TGTGCCAGCAAGAGACAGGGAGCATCTGAGCAGTTCTTC	CASKRQGASEQFF
-	-	TRBJ2-6	TRBV28	TGTGCCAGCAACCCATGGGGGGCTGGGGCCAACGTCCTGACTTTC	CASNPWGAGANVLTF
many	-	TRBJ1-2	TRBV25-1	TGTGCCAGCAGTGAATGGGGGCGGAGTAACTATGGCTACACCTTC	CASSEWGRSNYGYTF
-	TRBD2	TRBJ2-1	TRBV29-1	TGCAGCGTTGAAGGGGGACTAGCGGGGGGGAGCTCCTACAATGAGCAGTTCTTC	CSVEGGLAGGSSYNEQFF
-	TRBD1	TRBJ1-2	TRBV5-4	TGTGCCAGCAGCTTGGACAGGGGGTATGGCTACACCTTC	CASSLDRGYGYTF
few	-	TRBJ1-4	TRBV30	TGTGCCTGGACTACAGGAGGGGCCGATGAAAAACTGTTTTTT	CAWTTGGADEKLFF
-	-	TRBJ2-7	TRBV5-1	TGCGCCAGCAGCTTGGACAGGGTAGGCTACGAGCAGTACTTC	CASSLDRVGYEQYF
-	-	TRBJ1-1	TRBV27	TGTGCCAGCAGTTACCAAACGGGGGGGAAAGCTTTCTTT	CASSYQTGGKAFF
-	TRBD2	TRBJ2-1	TRBV28	TGTGCCAGCAGTGACCTAGCGGGAGGGCGCAATGAGCAGTTCTTC	CASSDLAGGRNEQFF
few	-	TRBJ1-2	TRBV29-1	TGCAGCGTCCCCAGAGGCGCCCGGCCCAATGGCTACACCTTC	CSVPRGARPNGYTF
-	-	TRBJ2-4	TRBV28	TGTGCCAGCAGTTCAATACAGGGAGGGATTCAGTACTTC	CASSSIQGGIQYF
few	-	TRBJ2-1	TRBV11-2	TGTGCCAGCAGCTTAGGTTGGCGATCGGGCAATGAGCAGTTCTTC	CASSLGWRSGNEQFF
few	TRBD1	TRBJ2-7	TRBV28	TGTGCCAGCAGTACACTCACAGGGGGCCGCTACGAGCAGTACTTC	CASSTLTGGRYEQYF
-	-	TRBJ1-2	TRBV29-1	TGCAGCGTTTCCATTAACTATGGCTACACCTTC	CSVSINYGYTF